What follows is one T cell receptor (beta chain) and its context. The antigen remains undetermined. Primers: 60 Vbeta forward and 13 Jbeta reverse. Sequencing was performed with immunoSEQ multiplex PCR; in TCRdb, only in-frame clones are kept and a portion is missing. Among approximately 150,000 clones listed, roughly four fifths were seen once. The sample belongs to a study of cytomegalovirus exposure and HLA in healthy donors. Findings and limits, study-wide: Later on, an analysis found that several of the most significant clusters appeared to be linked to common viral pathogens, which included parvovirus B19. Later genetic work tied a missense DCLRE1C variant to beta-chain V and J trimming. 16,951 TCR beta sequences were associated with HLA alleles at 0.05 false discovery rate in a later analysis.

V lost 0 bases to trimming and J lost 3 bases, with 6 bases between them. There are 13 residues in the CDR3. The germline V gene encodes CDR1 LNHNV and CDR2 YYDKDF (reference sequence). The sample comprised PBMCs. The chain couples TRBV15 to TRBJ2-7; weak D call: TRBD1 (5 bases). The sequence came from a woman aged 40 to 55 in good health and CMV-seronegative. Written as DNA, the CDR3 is TGTGCCACCAGCAGAGACAGGGACTACGAGCAGTACTTC. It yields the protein CATSRDRDYEQYF. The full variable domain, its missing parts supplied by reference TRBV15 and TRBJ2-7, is DAMVIQNPRYQVTQFGKPVTLSCSQTLNHNVMYWYQQKSSQAPKLLFHYYDKDFNNEADTPDNFQSRRPNTSFCFLDIRSPGLGDTAMYLCATSRDRDYEQYFGPGTRLTVT.